This T cell receptor beta chain originates from a study of a mutant IDH1 vaccine in newly diagnosed glioma. Overall study: Vaccines were first given 4-6 weeks after radiotherapy alone, or with temozolomide cycles.

Germline V gene data show CDR1 as LNHDA and CDR2 as SQIVND (reference sequence). This CDR3 region has 14 residues. V lost 3 bases and J lost 5, with 10 bases in between. Generated by immunoSEQ multiplex PCR, the TCRdb table keeps only in-frame clones and is missing some. Of around 34,000 clones in the sample, about three fifths were seen once. The study's findings and limits: Among patients, roughly 93% showed immune responses induced by the vaccine. It seemed that pseudoprogression was not linked to changes in the top peripheral T cell clonotypes.

This clone was detected only a few times. Its antigen is unknown. Time point given: week 5, during vaccination. Vaccine doses each comprised 300 ug of mutant IDH1 20-mer peptide, with topical imiquimod. The clonotype originates from a woman younger than 30 with glioma. The input for sequencing was PBMCs, taken from a glioma patient whose treatment included an IDH1 peptide vaccine. The rearrangement uses TRBV19 and TRBJ1-4; TRBD1 might be the D (6 bases). The CDR3 coding sequence is TGTGCCAGTAGTATCGGACAGACAAATGAAAAACTGTTTTTT. Translation gives CASSIGQTNEKLFF.